These 31 T cell receptor beta chains came from one sample sequenced in a study of human T cells and chemical hapten exposure. Using its own MiXCR run on the 5' RACE reads, TCRdb lists one record per CDR3 protein. The sample contains approximately 150,000 distinct CDR3 sequences, approximately 4% of which appear only once. The starting material, unfractionated whole blood, was used for total RNA extraction. The receptors come from a female donor in good health.

As to this clonotype: A much larger clone sits a single nucleotide away, making a read error possible. This chain joins TRBV20-1 and TRBJ1-2; no clear D. The germline V gene has CDR1 DFQATT and CDR2 SNEGSKA (reference sequence). There are 13 residues in the CDR3. CDR3 amino acids: CSARVLGNYGDTF. The CDR3 DNA reads TGCAGTGCTAGAGTCCTGGGAAACTATGGCGACACCTTC.

This clonotype occurred many times. The chain has TRBV5-1 and TRBJ2-3; weak D call: TRBD2 (5 bases). The CDR3 runs 15 residues. Germline CDR1 and CDR2: SGHRS and YFSETQ. Deletions cut 0 bases from V and 1 base from J, with 9 bases between. The CDR3 nucleotides are TGCGCCAGCAGCTTGGAAGCGGTTCGCACAGATACGCAGTATTTT. This translates into CASSLEAVRTDTQYF.

The table lists this clonotype with many counts. The chain recombines TRBV12-3 or TRBV12-4 with TRBJ1-2, with D unresolved. V was clipped by 7 bases and J by 8 bases, with 14 bases between them. This CDR3 has 12 amino acids. CDR3 bases: TGTGCCAGCACCCAACGGGGTGGGGGCTACACCTTC. It specifies CASTQRGGGYTF.

This clonotype was seen at least ten times. The gene calls are TRBV12-3 or TRBV12-4 and TRBJ1-2; D uncertain. V lost 6 bases, J lost 6 bases, and 20 bases lay in between. The CDR3 has 15 residues. CDR3 protein: CASRPPDRERDGYTF. CDR3 coding DNA: TGTGCCAGCAGGCCTCCGGACCGGGAGCGGGATGGCTACACCTTC.

The sample holds many counts of this clonotype. The V and J genes are TRBV7-2 and TRBJ1-5, with no clear D. From germline, CDR1 is SGHTA and CDR2 FQGNSA. V gave up 1 base and J gave up 5 bases, with 6 bases separating them. CDR3 length equals 13 residues. CDR3 region: CASSLVVDQPQHF. CDR3 in DNA: TGTGCCAGCAGCTTAGTAGTGGATCAGCCCCAGCATTTT.

At least ten counts were recorded for this clonotype. The gene calls are TRBV5-4 and TRBJ2-1; TRBD1 is a possible D gene (5 bases). Deletions cut 4 bases from V and 6 bases from J, with 8 bases between. CDR1 and CDR2 (germline): SGHNT, YYREEE (reference sequence). The CDR3 has 12 amino acids. CDR3 loop: CASSIQGNEQFF. The CDR3 nucleotides read TGTGCCAGCAGCATTCAGGGCAATGAGCAGTTCTTC. Drawing the rest from reference TRBV5-4 and TRBJ2-1, the complete variable domain is ETGVTQSPTHLIKTRGQQVTLRCSSQSGHNTVSWYQQALGQGPQFIFQYYREEENGRGNFPPRFSGLQFPNYSSELNVNALELDDSALYLCASSIQGNEQFFGPGTRLTVL.

This clonotype was observed at least ten times. A much more abundant neighbour one base away suggests this may be a read error. This rearrangement joins TRBV12-3 or TRBV12-4 to TRBJ2-7, with 8 bases identical to TRBD2. With V trimmed by 3 bases and J by 5 bases, 9 bases remained unmatched. This CDR3 contains 15 residues. The CDR3 region is CASSFLAGNADEQYF. CDR3 nucleotides: TGTGCCAGCAGTTTCTTAGCGGGAAACGCCGACGAGCAGTACTTC.

There are many counts of this clonotype. The genes are TRBV2 and TRBJ2-1; 7 nucleotides line up with TRBD1. The length of the CDR3 is 17 residues. The V and J ends lost 4 bases and 8 bases, in that order; junction bases with no gene match: 17. Germline V gene data show CDR1 as SNHLY and CDR2 as FYNNEI. DNA of the CDR3: TGTGCCAGCAGTGCTGATCAAGGAGACAGGGTTCTGGATGAGCAGTTCTTC. Translating it yields CASSADQGDRVLDEQFF.

This clonotype appeared many times. The rearrangement joins TRBV6-6 to TRBJ2-1, with D unresolved. This CDR3 is 16 amino acids long. Trimming took off 0 bases at V and 0 bases at J, with 9 bases between the two ends. Germline CDR1 and CDR2: MNHNY and SVGAGI (reference sequence). The CDR3 protein is CASSYSRLSSYNEQFF. The DNA for the CDR3 is TGTGCCAGCAGTTACTCGCGATTAAGCTCCTACAATGAGCAGTTCTTC.

At least ten counts were recorded for this clonotype. The J gene is TRBJ2-1, the V gene TRBV6-5; unclear D gene. The CDR3 runs 13 residues. CDR1 and CDR2 (germline): MNHEY, SVGAGI. V shed 6 bases and J shed 9 bases, with 15 bases lying between them. CDR3 bases: TGTGCCAGCAGCCCCCACCCTGACGGTGAGCAGTTCTTC. As protein: CASSPHPDGEQFF.

This clonotype was seen ten or more times. V gene TRBV19 combines with J gene TRBJ2-6; D ambiguous. Trimming stripped 3 bases from V and 0 bases from J, with 3 bases between. The germline CDR1 and CDR2 sequences are LNHDA and SQIVND (reference sequence). This CDR3 comprises 14 residues. CDR3 coding DNA: TGTGCCAGTAGTATCACCTCTGGGGCCAACGTCCTGACTTTC. It specifies CASSITSGANVLTF.

The J gene is TRBJ2-7, the V gene TRBV20-1, with D perhaps TRBD2 (5 bases). There are 12 residues in the CDR3. Looked up from germline, CDR1 is DFQATT and CDR2 is SNEGSKA (reference sequence). Trimming took 4 bases from V and 5 from J, leaving 12 bases between them. CDR3 nucleotide sequence: TGCAGTGCTAAGGGAGTTCTCCACGAGCAGTACTTC. Protein: CSAKGVLHEQYF.

As for this clonotype: A read error is possible here, since a much larger clone lies one base away. CDR3 protein: CASSITGVATTGELFF. CDR3 in DNA: TGTGCCAGCAGCATAACAGGGGTGGCGACCACCGGGGAGCTGTTTTTT. The rearrangement links TRBV6-5 to TRBJ2-2, with 7 bases aligning to TRBD1. The length of the CDR3 is 16 residues. The junction had 11 bases not matched to a gene; V was cut back by 6 bases and J by 4 bases. The V gene's germline CDR1 is MNHEY and CDR2 SVGAGI.

In this sample, this clonotype turned up many times. The chain employs TRBV20-1 and TRBJ2-7, with a weak D call TRBD1 (6 bases). CDR3 length: 15 amino acids. The V and J ends lost 1 base and 2 bases respectively, with 15 bases between them. In germline, CDR1 is DFQATT, CDR2 SNEGSKA (reference sequence). CDR3 DNA: TGCAGTGCTAGAGTTTTACAGAGGGGGACCTACGAGCAGTACTTC. This translates into CSARVLQRGTYEQYF.

The table lists this clonotype with many counts. This sequence joins TRBV5-1 and TRBJ1-2; TRBD1 matches 11 bases. V dropped 0 bases and J dropped 3; count of bases not matched to a gene: 13. Germline CDR1 reads SGHRS; CDR2 reads YFSETQ. This CDR3 comprises 19 residues. The CDR3 DNA is TGCGCCAGCAGCTTGGCCCGGGACAGGGGGAATTTCGCAGACTATGGCTACACCTTC. This sequence encodes CASSLARDRGNFADYGYTF.

V gene TRBV13 combines with J gene TRBJ2-3, with 10 bases that match TRBD2. Germline values: CDR1 PRHDT, CDR2 FYEKMQ (reference sequence). V was clipped by 3 bases and J by 0 bases; unmatched bases: 12. CDR3 length equals 19 residues. For the CDR3, the DNA is TGTGCCAGCAGCTTCGCGGTTCTAGCGGGGGACAAAAGCACAGATACGCAGTATTTT. It yields the protein CASSFAVLAGDKSTDTQYF.

The chain links TRBV27 to TRBJ1-2, with TRBD1 as a possible D gene (6 bases). This CDR3 region has 12 residues. Trimming left V 7 bases short and J 8 bases short, with 14 bases between. The germline V gene has CDR1 MNHEY and CDR2 SMNVEV (reference sequence). CDR3 DNA: TGTGCCAGCAATGGGGGGCGTGGAGGCTACACCTTC. The encoded protein is CASNGGRGGYTF.

Here the CDR3 reads CASSFPISGANVLTF. The CDR3 DNA follows: TGTGCCAGCAGTTTCCCGATCTCTGGGGCCAACGTCCTGACTTTC. The chain has TRBV6-2 or TRBV6-3 and TRBJ2-6, with no clear D. Germline V gene data show CDR1 as MNHEY and CDR2 as SVGEGT. This CDR3 contains 15 residues. V was shortened by 4 bases and J by 0 bases, with 7 bases between the two germline ends.

The CDR3 nucleotides are TGTGCCAGCAGCGTAGAGGTGGGAATGCGGACCGGGGAGCTGTTTTTT. Encoded protein: CASSVEVGMRTGELFF. The chain couples TRBV9 to TRBJ2-2; no clear D gene. CDR1 is SGDLS and CDR2 is YYNGEE in the germline V gene. The CDR3 sequence is 16 residues long. Deletions cut 0 bases from V and 5 bases from J, with 14 bases between.

This clonotype was observed many times. The chain joins TRBV14 to TRBJ1-2; 7 positions agree with TRBD1. In germline, CDR1 is SGHDN, CDR2 FVKESK. This CDR3 spans 16 amino acids. The junction had 9 bases not matched to a gene; V was cut back by 1 base and J by 4 bases. The CDR3 nucleotides are TGTGCCAGCAGCCAAGGGCTAAACCGGGACAGCTATGGCTACACCTTC. Its protein is CASSQGLNRDSYGYTF.

This clonotype was detected many times. This sequence joins TRBV20-1 and TRBJ2-3, with 8 positions matching TRBD2. V was pared by 6 bases and J by 3 bases, with 17 bases of the junction left unmatched. Germline V CDR1 and CDR2: DFQATT, SNEGSKA (reference sequence). The CDR3 is made up of 17 amino acids. The CDR3 sequence is CSARNFGAGATTDTQYF. In nucleotides, the CDR3 is TGCAGTGCAAGGAACTTCGGAGCGGGGGCCACGACAGATACGCAGTATTTT.

This clonotype was seen repeatedly, ten times or more. The CDR3, as DNA: TGTGCCAGCAGCTTAGCGAAGTGGCGGCGCTTCACTGAAGCTTTCTTT. Translation gives CASSLAKWRRFTEAFF. This rearrangement joins TRBV7-9 to TRBJ1-1; D not resolved. Germline loops: CDR1 SEHNR, CDR2 FQNEAQ (reference sequence). The V end lost 0 bases, the J end lost 4 bases, and 15 bases lay between the germline ends. The CDR3 totals 16 residues.

There are many counts of this clonotype. The J gene is TRBJ2-3, the V gene TRBV20-1, with D perhaps TRBD2 (5 bases). Germline CDR1 and CDR2: DFQATT and SNEGSKA (reference sequence). V lost 5 bases and J 0 bases, leaving 15 bases between the germline ends. The CDR3 is made up of 15 amino acids. CDR3 DNA: TGCAGTGCTCAGAACGCGGGCCCCAGCACAGATACGCAGTATTTT. Protein sequence: CSAQNAGPSTDTQYF.

There are many counts of this clonotype. CDR3 bases: TGTGCCAGCAGACTGACTAGCGGGGGCACAGATACGCAGTATTTT. It specifies CASRLTSGGTDTQYF. The rearrangement links TRBV12-3 or TRBV12-4 to TRBJ2-3; 11 bases align to TRBD2. The CDR3 has 15 amino acids. Trimming cost V 6 bases and J 1 base; bases outside gene matches: 3.

There are many counts of this clonotype. CDR3 sequence: CAIGKTGGAEQYF. As DNA, the CDR3 is TGTGCCATCGGCAAGACAGGGGGCGCCGAGCAGTACTTC. This chain connects TRBV10-3 to TRBJ2-7; 10 positions match TRBD1. V shed 8 bases, J shed 6 bases, and the junction held 7 bases outside the gene matches. Per the germline V gene, CDR1 is ENHRY and CDR2 is SYGVKD. The CDR3 consists of 13 residues.

The table lists this clonotype with a few counts. The CDR3 DNA reads TGCAGCGGAAATTTGAACACCGGGGAGCTGTTTTTT. Protein product: CSGNLNTGELFF. This sequence joins TRBV29-1 and TRBJ2-2; no firm D call. Germline assignment: CDR1 SQVTM and CDR2 ANQGSEA. CDR3 length: 12 amino acids. Trimming removed 7 bases from V and 1 base from J, with 7 bases in between.

Regarding this clonotype: A much larger clone sits a single nucleotide away, making a read error possible. This CDR3 is missing its conserved last phenylalanine or tryptophan, likely due to a read error. The genes are TRBV2 and TRBJ2-7, with a weak D call TRBD2 (5 bases). Germline CDR1 SNHLY, CDR2 FYNNEI. The CDR3 runs 12 residues. V gave up 6 bases and J gave up 6 bases, with 12 bases separating them. This chain's CDR3 is CASRELGSEQYY. CDR3 coding DNA: TGTGCCAGCAGAGAACTTGGGAGCGAGCAGTACTAC.

The V and J genes are TRBV5-6 and TRBJ2-5; 7 positions agree with TRBD2. The CDR3 consists of 17 residues. V lost 5 bases, J lost 5 bases, and 18 bases stayed unmatched. In germline, CDR1 is SGHDT, CDR2 YYEEEE. The DNA of the CDR3 is TGTGCCAGCAGTAGGGGAGCTAGCGGATTTTGGGTGGAGACCCAGTACTTC. This sequence encodes CASSRGASGFWVETQYF.

This clonotype was seen ten or more times. The chain recombines TRBV7-9 with TRBJ1-2, with D maybe TRBD1 (6 bases). Germline V gene data show CDR1 as SEHNR and CDR2 as FQNEAQ (reference sequence). The CDR3 contains 14 residues. V was trimmed by 7 bases and J by 3 bases, leaving 15 bases between them. The CDR3 DNA sequence: TGTGCCAGCATCAAAACAGGGTCGGACTATGGCTACACCTTC. It codes for CASIKTGSDYGYTF.

This clonotype has a count of ten or more. The chain couples TRBV27 to TRBJ2-7, with 9 bases matching TRBD1. This CDR3 has 17 residues. Germline V gives CDR1 MNHEY, CDR2 SMNVEV (reference sequence). Trimming took 5 bases from V and 1 from J; bases not matched to a gene: 12. The CDR3 protein is CASSTHTTGGISYEQYF. CDR3 coding DNA: TGTGCCAGCAGTACTCACACGACAGGGGGGATATCCTACGAGCAGTACTTC.

This clonotype turned up a few times. The V call is TRBV20-1, the J call TRBJ2-7; 11 bases line up with TRBD2. The V segment lost 3 bases and the J segment 0 bases; nucleotides outside the gene matches: 7. Germline CDR1 and CDR2: DFQATT and SNEGSKA (reference sequence). This CDR3 region has 16 residues. This CDR3 reads CSARGTSGGSSYEQYF. DNA for the CDR3: TGCAGTGCTAGGGGAACTAGCGGGGGTAGCTCCTACGAGCAGTACTTC.